Below, 26 T cell receptor beta chains from the same sample are listed, as sequenced in a study of blood T cell repertoires in COVID-19. Assay: immunoSEQ multiplex PCR; the TCRdb copy retains only in-frame clones and omits some. The profile shows about 77,000 clones, more than 70% of them singletons. What was sequenced was peripheral blood. The receptor source for this set is a woman older than 75 with acute or convalescent COVID-19.

V gene TRBV19 combines with J gene TRBJ1-2; 8 positions match TRBD1. The CDR3 covers 11 residues. J gave up 4 bases and V 10 bases, and 2 bases lay outside the gene matches. Looked up from germline, CDR1 is LNHDA and CDR2 is SQIVND (reference sequence). The CDR3 DNA reads TGTGCCACCGGACAGGGCTATGGCTACACCTTC. Protein: CATGQGYGYTF.

V is TRBV7-9 and J is TRBJ1-5; D uncertain. V was shortened by 6 bases and J by 6 bases, with 9 bases between the two germline ends. Germline V lookup: CDR1 SEHNR, CDR2 FQNEAQ (reference sequence). The CDR3 loop spans 12 amino acids. The CDR3 loop is CASSEGGQPQHF. The DNA of the CDR3 is TGTGCCAGCAGTGAGGGAGGTCAGCCCCAGCATTTT.

This chain joins TRBV27 and TRBJ1-2; D is undetermined. V was cut by 5 bases and J by 8 bases, with 18 bases left in between. The CDR3 has 14 amino acids. Germline V gene lookup returns CDR1 MNHEY and CDR2 SMNVEV (reference sequence). CDR3: CASSPLPPDNGYTF. In DNA form, the CDR3 reads TGTGCCAGCAGTCCGCTGCCTCCCGACAACGGCTACACCTTC.

The rearrangement uses TRBV6-6 and TRBJ2-1; the D gene is possibly TRBD2 (5 bases). Trimming cost V 6 bases and J 6 bases, with 15 bases left between them. Looked up from germline, CDR1 is MNHNY and CDR2 is SVGAGI (reference sequence). The CDR3 contains 14 residues. The CDR3: CASRTTAAGNEQFF. DNA of the CDR3: TGTGCCAGCAGGACTACTGCCGCTGGCAATGAGCAGTTCTTC.

The V gene is TRBV19, the J gene TRBJ1-2; tentative D call: TRBD1 (6 bases). The germline V gene encodes CDR1 LNHDA and CDR2 SQIVND (reference sequence). The germline V and J ends were trimmed by 5 bases and 2 bases, with 18 bases remaining between them. This CDR3 is 16 amino acids long. The CDR3 DNA follows: TGTGCCAGTAGTCTATCCGGGCAGGGGAAAAACTATGGCTACACCTTC. Translation: CASSLSGQGKNYGYTF.

The J gene is TRBJ1-2, the V gene TRBV7-9, with D maybe TRBD1 (5 bases). V lost 3 bases and J 8 bases, leaving 22 bases between the germline ends. The CDR3 is made up of 16 amino acids. The V gene's germline CDR1 is SEHNR and CDR2 FQNEAQ (reference sequence). The DNA for the CDR3 is TGTGCCAGCAGCTTGAACAGGTCGGCACCCGCCTTGGGCTACACCTTC. This sequence encodes CASSLNRSAPALGYTF. Filled out from reference TRBV7-9 and TRBJ1-2, the complete variable domain reads DTGVSQNPRHKITKRGQNVTFRCDPISEHNRLYWYRQTLGQGPEFLTYFQNEAQLEKSRLLSDRFSAERPKGSFSTLEIQRTEQGDSAMYLCASSLNRSAPALGYTFGSGTRLTVV.

The chain is built from TRBV27 and TRBJ1-5, with unresolved D. CDR1 and CDR2 (germline): MNHEY, SMNVEV (reference sequence). The CDR3 has 12 amino acids. The V and J ends lost 7 bases and 8 bases respectively, with 12 bases between them. CDR3 coding DNA: TGTGCCAGCACCACATGGCCGAAGCCCCAGCATTTT. The encoded protein is CASTTWPKPQHF.

The chain is built from TRBV4-1 and TRBJ2-1, with D perhaps matching TRBD2 (6 bases). The V end was cut by 8 bases, the J end by 0 bases, with 8 bases between. From germline, CDR1 is MGHRA and CDR2 YSYEKL. The CDR3 covers 13 residues. CDR3 region: CASGGSSYNEQFF. The CDR3 DNA is TGCGCCAGCGGGGGGAGCTCCTACAATGAGCAGTTCTTC.

The rearrangement links TRBV5-1 to TRBJ2-1; TRBD2 matches at 9 bases. V was clipped by 0 bases and J by 6 bases; unmatched bases: 4. CDR3 size: 15 residues. Germline V gives CDR1 SGHRS, CDR2 YFSETQ. The CDR3 reads CASSLEPAGGNEQFF. DNA for the CDR3: TGCGCCAGCAGCTTGGAGCCAGCGGGAGGCAATGAGCAGTTCTTC.

J is TRBJ1-3 and V is TRBV2; the D gene is possibly TRBD1 (5 bases). Germline values: CDR1 SNHLY, CDR2 FYNNEI. Trimming stripped 4 bases from V and 8 bases from J, with 18 bases between. The CDR3 runs 15 residues. This CDR3 is CASSGVREPRHTIYF. Written as DNA, the CDR3 is TGTGCCAGCAGTGGAGTCAGGGAACCTCGACACACCATATATTTT.

The genes are TRBV10-3 and TRBJ1-3; weak D call: TRBD1 (5 bases). V lost 6 bases and J 1 base, leaving 22 bases between the germline ends. Germline values: CDR1 ENHRY, CDR2 SYGVKD. This CDR3 spans 18 amino acids. The CDR3 loop is CAIRPGLGLVTSGNTIYF. In nucleotides, the CDR3 is TGTGCCATCAGACCTGGTCTGGGACTAGTGACTTCTGGAAACACCATATATTTT.

The V call is TRBV14, the J call TRBJ2-7; a weak D match, TRBD2 (6 bases). The CDR3 runs 16 residues. Germline V gene data show CDR1 as SGHDN and CDR2 as FVKESK. Trimming removed 4 bases from V and 4 bases from J, with 20 bases in between. The CDR3, as DNA: TGTGCCAGCAGCCCAAGCTGGGGCGGGAAAGCTTACGAGCAGTACTTC. It yields the protein CASSPSWGGKAYEQYF.

The chain has TRBV12-5 and TRBJ2-3; 12 bases line up with TRBD1. V lost 5 bases to trimming and J lost 4 bases; unmatched junction nucleotides: 7. Germline loops: CDR1 LGHNT, CDR2 FRNRAP. The CDR3 spans 16 residues. CDR3 sequence: CASGTGTGGGSDTQYF. Here the CDR3 DNA reads TGTGCTAGTGGTACGGGGACAGGGGGCGGCTCAGATACGCAGTATTTT.

V is TRBV9 and J is TRBJ2-1; a weak D match, TRBD2 (5 bases). The CDR3 runs to 15 residues. Trimming pared 1 base from V and 6 bases from J, leaving 14 bases between. The germline gives CDR1 SGDLS, CDR2 YYNGEE. CDR3 protein: CASSVSTRSANEQFF. The DNA for the CDR3 is TGTGCCAGCAGCGTATCTACTAGGTCTGCCAATGAGCAGTTCTTC.

Comment on this clone: Additional DNA sequences in this sample encode the identical CDR3. The chain employs TRBV3-1 (or the pseudogene TRBV3-2) and TRBJ1-6, with 7 positions matching TRBD1. The CDR3 totals 15 residues. Germline V gene data show CDR1 as LGHDT and CDR2 as YNNKEL (reference sequence). The V segment lost 4 bases and the J segment 7 bases; nucleotides outside the gene matches: 7. CDR3 DNA: TGTGCCAGCAGCCGCAACCGGGACAGCAATTCACCCCTCCACTTT. It encodes CASSRNRDSNSPLHF.

The rearrangement uses TRBV5-1 and TRBJ2-1; 10 bases agree with TRBD2. The CDR3 contains 15 residues. Germline CDR1 is SGHRS and CDR2 is YFSETQ. The J segment lost 7 bases and the V segment lost 0 bases, leaving 4 bases of the junction unmatched. The CDR3, as DNA: TGCGCCAGCAGCTTGGTAGCGGGAGGAGGGAATGAGCAGTTCTTC. Amino acids: CASSLVAGGGNEQFF.

The chain combines TRBV18 with TRBJ1-2, with 7 positions matching TRBD1. The CDR3 length is 13 residues. The J segment lost 14 bases and the V segment lost 6 bases, leaving 15 bases of the junction unmatched. The germline CDR1 and CDR2 sequences are KGHSH and LQKENI. The CDR3 coding sequence is TGTGCCAGCTCGGAAGAGGGACAGTCCTTATTAACCTTC. Amino acids: CASSEEGQSLLTF.

The chain employs TRBV5-1 and TRBJ2-4; D is perhaps TRBD1 (6 bases). The germline V and J ends were trimmed by 0 bases and 7 bases, with 11 bases remaining between them. The CDR3 spans 14 residues. The germline V gene encodes CDR1 SGHRS and CDR2 YFSETQ. The CDR3 DNA reads as TGCGCCAGCAGCTTGGTAGGGGGTAAGAACATTCAGTACTTC. Protein product: CASSLVGGKNIQYF.

The chain employs TRBV21-1 and TRBJ2-7; the table's TRBD1 call for D was not verified on the DNA. TRBV21-1 is tagged as a pseudogene. The CDR3 sequence is 17 residues long. CDR3 sequence: CASSSTPGQGLSYEQYF. CDR3 DNA: TGTGCCAGCAGCAGCACACCGGGACAGGGCCTCTCCTACGAGCAGTACTTC.

The chain carries TRBV2 and TRBJ1-5, with no clear D. V was shortened by 2 bases and J by 5 bases, with 10 bases between the two germline ends. Germline V gives CDR1 SNHLY, CDR2 FYNNEI. This CDR3 spans 14 amino acids. The chain's CDR3 is CASSESGKDQPQHF. The DNA of the CDR3 is TGTGCCAGCAGTGAATCTGGCAAAGATCAGCCCCAGCATTTT. The entire variable domain, with the rest obtained from reference TRBV2 and TRBJ1-5, is as follows: EPEVTQTPSHQVTQMGQEVILRCVPISNHLYFYWYRQILGQKVEFLVSFYNNEISEKSEIFDDQFSVERPDGSNFTLKIRSTKLEDSAMYFCASSESGKDQPQHFGDGTRLSIL.

This chain uses TRBV15 with TRBJ2-5, with TRBD1 matching 8 bases. Germline CDR1 and CDR2: LNHNV and YYDKDF (reference sequence). CDR3 length equals 15 residues. V shed 0 bases and J 1 base; nucleotides not matched to a gene: 1. CDR3 coding DNA: TGTGCCACCAGCAGAGACAGGGGGCCCCAAGAGACCCAGTACTTC. It is translated as CATSRDRGPQETQYF.

The chain recombines TRBV14 with TRBJ1-6; D is perhaps TRBD1 (5 bases). Germline values: CDR1 SGHDN, CDR2 FVKESK. The ends were cut back, 3 bases at V and 4 bases at J, with 16 bases in the middle. This CDR3 is built from 17 residues. For the CDR3, the DNA is TGTGCCAGCAGCCAGCGACAGTTATATACGTATAATTCACCCCTCCACTTT. Protein product: CASSQRQLYTYNSPLHF. Looking up the rest from reference TRBV14 and TRBJ1-6 gives the full variable domain: EAGVTQFPSHSVIEKGQTVTLRCDPISGHDNLYWYRRVMGKEIKFLLHFVKESKQDESGMPNNRFLAERTGGTYSTLKVQPAELEDSGVYFCASSQRQLYTYNSPLHFGNGTRLTVT.

V and J are TRBV6-1 and TRBJ1-5; D unresolved. The CDR3 contains 13 residues. Germline V lookup: CDR1 MNHNS, CDR2 SASEGT. The ends were cut back, 0 bases at V and 4 bases at J, with 4 bases in the middle. CDR3 nucleotide sequence: TGTGCCAGCAGTGAAGCCCTAAATCAGCCCCAGCATTTT. Amino acids: CASSEALNQPQHF.

This clone was detected once. The CDR3 spells CASSTTGTHYEQYF. CDR3 in DNA: TGTGCCAGTAGTACCACCGGGACACACTACGAGCAGTACTTC. This chain uses TRBV19 with TRBJ2-7, with D possibly being TRBD1 (6 bases). Trimming removed 4 bases from V and 3 bases from J, with 13 bases in between. CDR3 length: 14 residues. CDR1 is LNHDA, CDR2 SQIVND, per germline (reference sequence).

V usage is TRBV9 and J usage is TRBJ2-7; D is uncertain. The CDR3 consists of 13 residues. The V end was cut by 0 bases, the J end by 6 bases, with 10 bases between. The germline V gene has CDR1 SGDLS and CDR2 YYNGEE. The CDR3 DNA reads as TGTGCCAGCAGCGTAGGGTTTAGCTTCGAGCAGTACTTC. It translates to CASSVGFSFEQYF.

The J gene is TRBJ2-5, the V gene TRBV7-2, with 7 nucleotides matching TRBD2. V lost 6 bases and J lost 5; bases outside the gene matches: 6. Germline V lookup: CDR1 SGHTA, CDR2 FQGNSA. This CDR3 is built from 13 residues. This CDR3 is CASSKKGGETQYF. CDR3 DNA: TGTGCCAGCAGTAAAAAGGGAGGGGAGACCCAGTACTTC.